The 26 T cell receptor beta chains presented below share a single source sample, sequenced in a study of identical twins. Each CDR3 protein gets one entry after TCRdb re-called the 5' RACE reads with MiXCR. Of hundreds of thousands of distinct CDR3 sequences in the sample, around 20% were seen once. The data were also submitted as part of a second study, on T cells expressing NK-cell markers.

Sample: PBMCs. These receptors were taken from a young woman in good health.

A few counts support this clonotype. The chain joins TRBV11-2 to TRBJ2-1; D gene uncertain. Germline loops: CDR1 SGHAT, CDR2 FQNNGV. The CDR3 is made up of 13 amino acids. Trimming took off 5 bases at V and 2 bases at J, with 7 bases between the two ends. The CDR3 spells CASSPYTYNEQFF. The CDR3 DNA reads as TGTGCCAGCAGCCCTTATACCTACAATGAGCAGTTCTTC.

In this sample, this clonotype turned up a few times. V and J are TRBV20-1 and TRBJ2-5, with 11 bases identical to TRBD2. This CDR3 spans 16 amino acids. Unmatched junction bases numbered 5, after V lost 2 bases and J lost 0 bases. Germline V CDR1 and CDR2: DFQATT, SNEGSKA (reference sequence). The CDR3 DNA is TGCAGTGCTAGACCTAGACTAGCGGGGTACCAAGAGACCCAGTACTTC. Translation gives CSARPRLAGYQETQYF.

This clonotype was detected only a few times. V is TRBV6-6 and J is TRBJ1-5; D is perhaps TRBD1 (5 bases). Germline-derived CDR1 and CDR2 are MNHNY and SVGAGI (reference sequence). The length of the CDR3 is 13 residues. With 10 bases removed from V and 1 base from J, the gap between germline ends came to 11 bases. The CDR3 DNA follows: TGTGCCACCGACCGGGACAGCAATCAGCCCCAGCATTTT. It yields the protein CATDRDSNQPQHF.

This clonotype was seen at least ten times. This chain connects TRBV12-3 or TRBV12-4 to TRBJ2-6; 7 bases fit TRBD1. CDR3 length equals 15 residues. V was pared by 5 bases and J by 6 bases, with 7 bases of the junction left unmatched. The CDR3 region has the DNA TGTGCCAGCAGTCCAGGACAGGAGGTGGCCAACGTCCTGACTTTC. The encoded protein is CASSPGQEVANVLTF.

This clonotype was seen ten or more times. The V gene is TRBV20-1, the J gene TRBJ1-5, with TRBD1 matching over 9 bases. Trimming at V came to 7 bases and at J to 10 bases, leaving 11 bases not matched to a gene. CDR1 and CDR2 from the germline V gene are DFQATT and SNEGSKA (reference sequence). This CDR3 has 13 amino acids. CDR3 sequence: CSGQGQGLEPQHF. The CDR3 DNA follows: TGCAGTGGTCAGGGACAGGGCCTTGAACCCCAGCATTTT.

This chain links TRBV6-1 with TRBJ2-5; D might be TRBD1 or TRBD2, each matching 6 bases. Germline-derived CDR1 and CDR2 are MNHNS and SASEGT. V lost 7 bases, J lost 7 bases, and 19 bases lay in between. The CDR3 contains 14 residues. CDR3: CASNPGGIKGTQYF. CDR3 nucleotide sequence: TGTGCCAGCAACCCCGGGGGCATTAAAGGGACCCAGTACTTC.

This clonotype was counted between two and nine times. The rearrangement links TRBV6-1 to TRBJ1-2, with 7 bases lining up with TRBD1. Germline V gene data show CDR1 as MNHNS and CDR2 as SASEGT. This CDR3 contains 14 residues. Trimming cost V 6 bases and J 4 bases; bases outside gene matches: 8. CDR3 in amino acids: CASSMTGPRYGYTF. CDR3 nucleotides: TGTGCCAGCAGCATGACAGGGCCGCGCTATGGCTACACCTTC.

This clonotype was picked up many times. This rearrangement joins TRBV20-1 to TRBJ1-1; D unresolved. Trimming took off 6 bases at V and 3 bases at J, with 8 bases between the two ends. In germline, CDR1 is DFQATT, CDR2 SNEGSKA (reference sequence). The CDR3 is 11 residues long. DNA for the CDR3: TGCAGTGCAAGGGTTGACACTGAAGCTTTCTTT. It codes for CSARVDTEAFF.

This clonotype was counted only a few times. V usage is TRBV29-1 and J usage is TRBJ2-3, with unresolved D. The CDR3 runs 13 residues. Between the trimmed V and J ends, which lost 6 bases and 0 bases, there was a span of 10 bases. CDR1 SQVTM and CDR2 ANQGSEA come from the germline V gene. In nucleotides, the CDR3 is TGCAGCGTACAGCGTGCTAGCACAGATACGCAGTATTTT. This gives the protein CSVQRASTDTQYF.

The V gene is TRBV12-3 or TRBV12-4, the J gene TRBJ2-3, with 12 bases aligning to TRBD2. CDR3 size: 15 residues. The J segment lost 4 bases and the V segment lost 5 bases, leaving 4 bases of the junction unmatched. CDR3 in amino acids: CASSRGLAGSDTQYF. The CDR3 DNA follows: TGTGCCAGCAGTCGTGGACTAGCGGGATCAGATACGCAGTATTTT.

The gene calls are TRBV11-2 and TRBJ2-1, with 10 bases lining up with TRBD2. Germline-derived CDR1 and CDR2 are SGHAT and FQNNGV. V dropped 5 bases and J dropped 5; count of bases not matched to a gene: 9. The CDR3 extends over 16 amino acids. The CDR3 bases are TGTGCCAGCAGCCGCTTTACTAGCGGGGCCAACAATGAGCAGTTCTTC. Its protein product is CASSRFTSGANNEQFF.

The V call is TRBV20-1, the J call TRBJ2-2; a possible D gene is TRBD2 (6 bases). The V end lost 6 bases, the J end lost 3 bases, and 14 bases lay between the germline ends. The CDR3 contains 14 residues. CDR1 and CDR2 (germline): DFQATT, SNEGSKA (reference sequence). The CDR3 DNA is TGCAGTGCAACCGGGACTGCCCACACCGGGGAGCTGTTTTTT. Translating it yields CSATGTAHTGELFF.

In this sample, this clonotype turned up a few times. V usage is TRBV20-1 and J usage is TRBJ2-5, with D hard to call. The germline V and J ends were trimmed by 8 bases and 1 base, with 8 bases remaining between them. The CDR3 contains 11 residues. The V gene's germline CDR1 is DFQATT and CDR2 SNEGSKA (reference sequence). This chain's CDR3 is CSPLGQETQYF. CDR3 sequence (DNA): TGCAGTCCCTTGGGCCAAGAGACCCAGTACTTC.

This chain joins TRBV25-1 and TRBJ2-1, with D tentatively TRBD2 (5 bases). V gave up 6 bases and J gave up 10 bases, with 7 bases separating them. Germline V CDR1 and CDR2: MGHDK, SYGVNS. The CDR3 totals 10 residues. As DNA, the CDR3 is TGTGCCAGCAGCCGGGAAGAGCAGTTCTTC. Residues: CASSREEQFF.

This chain links TRBV5-5 with TRBJ2-5; D call uncertain. CDR3 length equals 16 residues. CDR1 and CDR2 from the germline V gene are SGHKS and YYEKEE (reference sequence). The germline V and J ends were trimmed by 1 base and 0 bases, with 13 bases remaining between them. The CDR3 loop reads CASSLWSVTYQETQYF. CDR3 nucleotide sequence: TGTGCCAGCAGCTTGTGGTCTGTGACTTACCAAGAGACCCAGTACTTC.

This chain joins TRBV27 and TRBJ2-7, with D possibly matching TRBD1 (6 bases). CDR1 and CDR2 (germline): MNHEY, SMNVEV (reference sequence). V lost 8 bases, J lost 5 bases, and 16 bases lay in between. The CDR3 is made up of 13 amino acids. The CDR3 protein is CASWGNRADEQYF. The CDR3 DNA is TGTGCCAGCTGGGGGAACAGGGCCGACGAGCAGTACTTC.

There are a few counts of this clonotype. V usage is TRBV20-1 and J usage is TRBJ2-1; a weak D match, TRBD2 (5 bases). Deletions cut 5 bases from V and 4 bases from J, with 9 bases between. Germline values: CDR1 DFQATT, CDR2 SNEGSKA (reference sequence). This CDR3 comprises 12 residues. CDR3 coding DNA: TGCAGTGCTCGAGGGAATTACAATGAGCAGTTCTTC. Translated, it gives CSARGNYNEQFF.

The chain uses TRBV10-3 and TRBJ1-3, with TRBD1 matching over 7 bases. In germline, CDR1 is ENHRY, CDR2 SYGVKD. This CDR3 comprises 13 residues. Trimming at V came to 10 bases and at J to 4 bases, leaving 7 bases not matched to a gene. CDR3 nucleotide sequence: TGTGCCACCTATACGGGACAGGGAAACACCATATATTTT. This translates into CATYTGQGNTIYF.

Only a few counts were recorded for this clonotype. This sequence joins TRBV28 and TRBJ2-7; 7 bases match TRBD2. J was trimmed by 4 bases and V by 4 bases; bases with no gene match: 13. The CDR3 extends over 16 amino acids. CDR1 is MDHEN, CDR2 SYDVKM, per germline. The CDR3 here is CASSSSSRGGRYEQYF. Written as DNA, the CDR3 is TGTGCCAGCAGTTCGTCGTCGCGTGGCGGGAGATACGAGCAGTACTTC.

This clonotype was found a few times. The chain employs TRBV6-2 or TRBV6-3 and TRBJ1-1; a weak D match, TRBD1 (5 bases). V lost 6 bases to trimming and J lost 6 bases, with 17 bases between them. CDR3 size: 14 residues. The V gene's germline CDR1 is MNHEY and CDR2 SVGEGT. In DNA, the CDR3 is TGTGCCAGCAGCCCCCTTCGGGGGGTAGCTGAAGCTTTCTTT. This translates into CASSPLRGVAEAFF.

This clonotype was seen more than once but under ten times. CDR3 sequence: CASSTTTTGTPYEQYF. CDR3 DNA: TGTGCCAGCAGTACAACTACTACCGGGACACCATACGAGCAGTACTTC. V gene TRBV27 combines with J gene TRBJ2-7; the D gene is possibly TRBD1 (6 bases). V lost 5 bases, J lost 4 bases, and 21 bases lay in between. Germline lookup yields CDR1 MNHEY and CDR2 SMNVEV (reference sequence). The CDR3 totals 16 residues.

This clonotype was seen repeatedly, ten times or more. The chain recombines TRBV15 with TRBJ2-3; D call uncertain. CDR1 and CDR2 from the germline V gene are LNHNV and YYDKDF (reference sequence). This CDR3 is built from 17 residues. Trimming stripped 0 bases from V and 4 bases from J, with 17 bases between. CDR3 in DNA: TGTGCCACCAGCAGAGATTTGCTCCAGGTCCCAGCAGATACGCAGTATTTT. It specifies CATSRDLLQVPADTQYF.

V gene TRBV12-3 or TRBV12-4 combines with J gene TRBJ2-2, with TRBD2 identical over 12 bases. This CDR3 has 16 residues. J gave up 4 bases and V 6 bases, and 6 bases lay outside the gene matches. CDR3 sequence: CASRLTSGGPTGELFF. For the CDR3, the DNA is TGTGCCAGCAGACTAACTAGCGGGGGGCCCACCGGGGAGCTGTTTTTT.

J is TRBJ2-3 and V is TRBV5-1, with D hard to call. The CDR3 runs to 17 residues. Trimming cost V 1 base and J 1 base, with 16 bases left between them. The germline gives CDR1 SGHRS, CDR2 YFSETQ. CDR3 in DNA: TGCGCCAGCAGCTTGTATGGACCCGAGGCCCGCACAGATACGCAGTATTTT. Amino acids: CASSLYGPEARTDTQYF.

This clonotype was observed at least ten times. The chain couples TRBV15 to TRBJ2-7; D assignment may be TRBD1 or TRBD2 (6 bases each). This CDR3 is built from 13 residues. Trimming left V 5 bases short and J 7 bases short, with 15 bases between. Germline-derived CDR1 and CDR2 are LNHNV and YYDKDF (reference sequence). The CDR3 spells CATSQGGTGEQYF. For the CDR3, the DNA is TGTGCCACCAGCCAGGGAGGCACAGGGGAGCAGTACTTC.

This clonotype was seen just once. The rearrangement uses TRBV7-9 and TRBJ2-3; 7 bases are shared with TRBD2. In germline, CDR1 is SEHNR, CDR2 FQNEAQ (reference sequence). Losses at the gene ends were 8 bases for V and 4 bases for J; bases not matched to a gene: 6. CDR3 size: 13 residues. For the CDR3, the DNA is TGTGCCAGCCAGGGAGGGGTGGCAGATACGCAGTATTTT. Its translation: CASQGGVADTQYF.